Below, one TCR beta chain is given with its context. This sample was included in a study of cytomegalovirus exposure and HLA in healthy donors. There are 14 residues in the CDR3. J was trimmed by 3 bases and V by 2 bases; bases with no gene match: 3. CDR1 is SGHRS, CDR2 YFSETQ, per germline. The PCR made use of 60 Vbeta and 13 Jbeta primers. Assay: immunoSEQ multiplex PCR; the TCRdb copy retains only in-frame clones and omits some. The sample yields about 92,000 clones, 80% seen once. This sequence was found in a man aged 18 to 30 in good health and CMV-seronegative. The chain is built from TRBV5-1 and TRBJ2-3, with 7 bases that match TRBD2. The source material was PBMCs. CDR3 region: CASSFGGETDTQYF. The CDR3 DNA is TGCGCCAGCAGCTTTGGGGGGGAGACAGATACGCAGTATTTT.